This TCR beta chain derives from a study of T cells in women clearing cervical HPV infection. Study outcomes and limitations: CIN3+ cases had significantly higher TCR richness than controls; evenness did not differ.

V dropped 0 bases and J dropped 4 bases, with 10 bases sitting between them. The germline CDR1 and CDR2 sequences are WSHSY and SAAADI. This CDR3 spans 15 amino acids. On this clone itself: Its antigen is unidentified. Read sequence stops 3 residues before the CDR3 end, and the germline J gene provides the missing end.

Measured with immunoSEQ multiplex PCR; TCRdb has only the in-frame clones, and not every one. The ten top clones account for roughly 1.4%, within a sample of tens of thousands of clones. Sequencing input: blood buffy coat. The TCR was taken from a woman between 18 and 70 years old with a cervical HPV16 infection that either progressed to CIN3+ or cleared (not recorded which). The chain uses TRBV10-2 and TRBJ2-1; D may be TRBD1 (5 bases). This chain's CDR3 is CASSESQGLYNEQFF. The covered CDR3 bases are TGCGCCAGCAGTGAGTCCCAGGGATTATACAATGAG.